This T cell receptor beta chain came from a study of T cells in Graves' hyperthyroidism and ophthalmopathy. General study points: The authors' 13 V-J model separated ophthalmopathy from stable hyperthyroidism. Ophthalmopathy was predicted by the model a median of roughly 6.7 months ahead of onset. Researchers found most expanded thyroid clonotypes above 0.001 in blood as well.

Many counts were recorded for this clonotype. No antigen is known for it. V was trimmed by 4 bases and J by 8 bases, leaving 18 bases between them. Germline V gene sequence: CDR1 SGHRS, CDR2 YFSETQ. This CDR3 comprises 15 residues. Using RNA transcripts as the source, TCR beta CDR3 regions were amplified. The HTBI primer set drove a first-round RT-PCR of the TCR CDR3. TCRdb ran MiXCR on the multiplex PCR reads and lists one entry per CDR3 protein. The profile shows 350,000 to 400,000 distinct CDR3 sequences, under 20% of them singletons. Together with thyroid ultrasound, orbital computed tomography, serum thyroxine and TRAb, clinical symptoms were used for diagnoses.

V and J are TRBV5-1 and TRBJ2-2, with D perhaps matching TRBD1 (6 bases). The receptor was isolated from a woman aged 18-29 years with Graves' hyperthyroidism. Sequencing input: blood. This CDR3 reads CASSPRDTQAGELFF. The CDR3 DNA sequence: TGCGCCAGCAGCCCCCGGGACACCCAGGCAGGGGAGCTGTTTTTT.